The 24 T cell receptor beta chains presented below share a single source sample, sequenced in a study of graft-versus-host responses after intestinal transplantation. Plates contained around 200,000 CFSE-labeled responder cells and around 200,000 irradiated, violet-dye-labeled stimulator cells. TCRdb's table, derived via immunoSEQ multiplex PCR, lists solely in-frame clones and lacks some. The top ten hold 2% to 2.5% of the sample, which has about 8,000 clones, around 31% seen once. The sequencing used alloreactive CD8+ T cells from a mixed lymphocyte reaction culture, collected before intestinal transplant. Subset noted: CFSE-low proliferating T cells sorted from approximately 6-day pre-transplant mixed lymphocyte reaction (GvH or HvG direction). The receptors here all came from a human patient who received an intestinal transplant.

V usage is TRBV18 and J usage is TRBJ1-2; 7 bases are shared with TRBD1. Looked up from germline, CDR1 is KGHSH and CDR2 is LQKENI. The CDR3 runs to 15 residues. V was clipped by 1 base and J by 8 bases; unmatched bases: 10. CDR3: CASSPRVRGSRGYTF. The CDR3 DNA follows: TGTGCCAGCTCACCACGGGTCAGGGGGTCGCGGGGCTACACCTTC.

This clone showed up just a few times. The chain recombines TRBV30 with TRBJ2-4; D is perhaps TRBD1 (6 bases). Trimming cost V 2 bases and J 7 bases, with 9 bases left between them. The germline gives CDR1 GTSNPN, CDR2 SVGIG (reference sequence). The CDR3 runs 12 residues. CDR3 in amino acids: CAWSITGNIQYF. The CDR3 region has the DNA TGTGCCTGGAGTATTACAGGGAACATTCAGTACTTC.

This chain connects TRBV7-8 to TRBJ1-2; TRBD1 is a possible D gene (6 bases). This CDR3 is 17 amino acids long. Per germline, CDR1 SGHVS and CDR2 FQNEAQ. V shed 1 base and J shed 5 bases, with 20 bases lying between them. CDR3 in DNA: TGTGCCAGCAGCTTAGTCGGGACATTACAGACTCGGTATGGCTACACCTTC. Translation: CASSLVGTLQTRYGYTF.

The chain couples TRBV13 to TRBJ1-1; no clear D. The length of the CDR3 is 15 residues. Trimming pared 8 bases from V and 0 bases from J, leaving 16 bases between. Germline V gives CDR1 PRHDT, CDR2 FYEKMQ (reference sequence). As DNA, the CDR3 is TGTGCCAGCGGTATACAGACCTCCATGAACACTGAAGCTTTCTTT. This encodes CASGIQTSMNTEAFF.

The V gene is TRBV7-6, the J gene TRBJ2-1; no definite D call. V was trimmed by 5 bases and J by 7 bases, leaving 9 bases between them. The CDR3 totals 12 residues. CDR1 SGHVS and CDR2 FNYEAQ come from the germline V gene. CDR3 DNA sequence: TGTGCCAGCAGCCCCGTTCTGAATGAGCAGTTCTTC. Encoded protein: CASSPVLNEQFF.

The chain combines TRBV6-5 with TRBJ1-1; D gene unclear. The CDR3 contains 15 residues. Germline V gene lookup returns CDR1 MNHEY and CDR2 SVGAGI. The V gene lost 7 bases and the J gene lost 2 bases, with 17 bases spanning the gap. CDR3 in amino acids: CASMDGEVPNTEAFF. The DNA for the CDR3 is TGTGCCAGCATGGATGGAGAGGTTCCTAACACTGAAGCTTTCTTT.

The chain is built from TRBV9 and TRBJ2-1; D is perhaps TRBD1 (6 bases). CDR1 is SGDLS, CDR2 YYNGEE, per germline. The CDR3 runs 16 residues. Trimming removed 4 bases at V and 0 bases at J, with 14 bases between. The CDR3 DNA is TGTGCCAGCAGCATTAACAGGGTAAGCTCCTACAATGAGCAGTTCTTC. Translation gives CASSINRVSSYNEQFF.

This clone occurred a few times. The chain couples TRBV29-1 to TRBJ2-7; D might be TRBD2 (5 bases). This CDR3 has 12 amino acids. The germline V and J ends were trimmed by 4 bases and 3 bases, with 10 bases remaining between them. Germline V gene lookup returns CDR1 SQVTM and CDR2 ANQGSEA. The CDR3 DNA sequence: TGCAGCGTTGGTTCCGGGATCTACGAGCAGTACTTC. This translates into CSVGSGIYEQYF.

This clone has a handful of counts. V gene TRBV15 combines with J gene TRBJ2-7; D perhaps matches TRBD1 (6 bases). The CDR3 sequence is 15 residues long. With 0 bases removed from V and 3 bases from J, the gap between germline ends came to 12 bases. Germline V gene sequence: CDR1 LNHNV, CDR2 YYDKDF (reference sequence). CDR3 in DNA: TGTGCCACCAGCAGAGATCGCGACAGGCGCTACGAGCAGTACTTC. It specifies CATSRDRDRRYEQYF. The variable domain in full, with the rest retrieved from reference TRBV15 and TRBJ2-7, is DAMVIQNPRYQVTQFGKPVTLSCSQTLNHNVMYWYQQKSSQAPKLLFHYYDKDFNNEADTPDNFQSRRPNTSFCFLDIRSPGLGDTAMYLCATSRDRDRRYEQYFGPGTRLTVT.

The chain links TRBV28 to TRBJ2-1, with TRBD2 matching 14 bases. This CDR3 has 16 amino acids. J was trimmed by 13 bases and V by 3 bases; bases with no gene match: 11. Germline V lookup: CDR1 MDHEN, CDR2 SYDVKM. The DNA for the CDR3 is TGTGCCAGCAGTTTTGTTTTGGGACTAGCGGGAGAGTCTCAGTTCTTC. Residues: CASSFVLGLAGESQFF.

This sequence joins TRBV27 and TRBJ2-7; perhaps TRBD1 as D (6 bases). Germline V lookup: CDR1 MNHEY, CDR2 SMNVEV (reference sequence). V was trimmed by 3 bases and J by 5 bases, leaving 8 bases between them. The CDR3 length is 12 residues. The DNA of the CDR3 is TGTGCCAGCAGTTTCAGGGGTCACGAGCAGTACTTC. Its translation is CASSFRGHEQYF.

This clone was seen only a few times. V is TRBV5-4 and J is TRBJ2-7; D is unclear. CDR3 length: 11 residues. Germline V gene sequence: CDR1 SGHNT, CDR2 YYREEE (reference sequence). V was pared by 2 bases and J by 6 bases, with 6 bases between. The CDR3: CASSFLSEQYF. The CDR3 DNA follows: TGTGCCAGCAGCTTCCTGTCCGAGCAGTACTTC.

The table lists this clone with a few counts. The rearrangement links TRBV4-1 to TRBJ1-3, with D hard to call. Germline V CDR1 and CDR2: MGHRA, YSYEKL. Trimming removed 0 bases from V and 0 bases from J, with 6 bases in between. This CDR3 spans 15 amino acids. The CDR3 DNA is TGCGCCAGCAGCCAAGACCCTTACTCTGGAAACACCATATATTTT. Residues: CASSQDPYSGNTIYF.

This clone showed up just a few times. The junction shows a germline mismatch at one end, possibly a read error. The CDR3 DNA follows: TGTGCCAGCAGCCAAGGAAGTAGGACACCTACATACGCGCAGTACTTC. As protein: CASSQGSRTPTYAQYF. The genes are TRBV4-2 and TRBJ2-7; D perhaps matches TRBD1 (5 bases). CDR1 LGHNA and CDR2 YNFKEQ come from the germline V gene. The CDR3 extends over 16 amino acids.

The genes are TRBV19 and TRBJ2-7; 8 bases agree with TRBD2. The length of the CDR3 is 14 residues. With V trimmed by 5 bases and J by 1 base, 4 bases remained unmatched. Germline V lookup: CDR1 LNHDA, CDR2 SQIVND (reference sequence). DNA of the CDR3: TGTGCCAGTAGTGTAAGCGGGGGTTCCTACGAGCAGTACTTC. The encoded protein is CASSVSGGSYEQYF.

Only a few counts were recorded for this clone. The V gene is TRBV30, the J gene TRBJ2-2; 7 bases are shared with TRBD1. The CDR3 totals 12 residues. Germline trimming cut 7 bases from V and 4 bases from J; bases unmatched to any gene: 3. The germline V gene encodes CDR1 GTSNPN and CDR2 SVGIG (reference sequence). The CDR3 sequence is CALTGITGELFF. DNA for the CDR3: TGTGCCTTGACAGGGATCACCGGGGAGCTGTTTTTT. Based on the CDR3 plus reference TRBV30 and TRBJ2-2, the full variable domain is SQTIHQWPATLVQPVGSPLSLECTVEGTSNPNLYWYRQAAGRGLQLLFYSVGIGQISSEVPQNLSASRPQDRQFILSSKKLLLSDSGFYLCALTGITGELFFGEGSRLTVL.

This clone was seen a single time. Here the CDR3 DNA reads TGTGCCAGCAGCCCCCAGGGGGGAGGCTCCTACAATGAGCAGTTCTTC. This gives the protein CASSPQGGGSYNEQFF. This chain links TRBV9 with TRBJ2-1; a weak D match, TRBD1 (7 bases). This CDR3 is 16 amino acids long. V was clipped by 4 bases and J by 0 bases, with 14 bases between them. Germline V lookup: CDR1 SGDLS, CDR2 YYNGEE. The full variable domain, with the rest looked up from reference TRBV9 and TRBJ2-1, is DSGVTQTPKHLITATGQRVTLRCSPRSGDLSVYWYQQSLDQGLQFLIQYYNGEERAKGNILERFSAQQFPDLHSELNLSSLELGDSALYFCASSPQGGGSYNEQFFGPGTRLTVL.

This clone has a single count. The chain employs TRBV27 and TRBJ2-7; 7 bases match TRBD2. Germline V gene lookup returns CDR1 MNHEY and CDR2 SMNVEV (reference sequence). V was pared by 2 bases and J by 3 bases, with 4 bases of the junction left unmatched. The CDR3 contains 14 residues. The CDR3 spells CASSLSGLVYEQYF. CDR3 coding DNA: TGTGCCAGCAGTTTAAGCGGACTAGTCTACGAGCAGTACTTC.

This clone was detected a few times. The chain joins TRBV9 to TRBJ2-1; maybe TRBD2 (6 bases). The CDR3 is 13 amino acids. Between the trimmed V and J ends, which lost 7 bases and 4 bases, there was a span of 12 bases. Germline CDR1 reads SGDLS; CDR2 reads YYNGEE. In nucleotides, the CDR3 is TGTGCCAGCTCGGGAGTGAGGTACAATGAGCAGTTCTTC. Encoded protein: CASSGVRYNEQFF.

For the CDR3, the DNA is TGTGCCAGCAGTGAACAGGGAGGTTACAATGAGCAGTTCTTC. Protein product: CASSEQGGYNEQFF. This chain joins TRBV6-1 and TRBJ2-1; perhaps TRBD2 as D (6 bases). V lost 2 bases, J lost 4 bases, and 9 bases lay in between. The CDR3 runs 14 residues. In germline, CDR1 is MNHNS, CDR2 SASEGT.

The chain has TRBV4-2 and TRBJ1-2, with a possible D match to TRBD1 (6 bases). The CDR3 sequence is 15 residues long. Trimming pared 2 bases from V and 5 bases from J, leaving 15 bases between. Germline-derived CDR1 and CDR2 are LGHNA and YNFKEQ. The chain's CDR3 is CASSQLDGQLYGYTF. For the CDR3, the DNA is TGTGCCAGCAGCCAACTTGACGGACAGCTGTATGGCTACACCTTC.

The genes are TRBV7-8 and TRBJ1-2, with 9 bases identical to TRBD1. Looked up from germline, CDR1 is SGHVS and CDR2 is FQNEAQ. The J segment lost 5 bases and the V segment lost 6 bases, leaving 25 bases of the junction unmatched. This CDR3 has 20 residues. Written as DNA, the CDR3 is TGTGCCAGCAGTTGGGAAGAATCCGGACAGGGGCCCTTCTTTTTGTATGGCTACACCTTC. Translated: CASSWEESGQGPFFLYGYTF.

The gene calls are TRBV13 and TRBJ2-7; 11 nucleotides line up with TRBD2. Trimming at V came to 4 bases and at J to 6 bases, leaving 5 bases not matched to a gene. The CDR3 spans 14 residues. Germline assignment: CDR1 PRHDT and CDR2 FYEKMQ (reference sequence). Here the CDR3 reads CASSSGLAASEQYF. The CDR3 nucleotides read TGTGCCAGCAGCTCGGGACTAGCGGCCTCCGAGCAGTACTTC. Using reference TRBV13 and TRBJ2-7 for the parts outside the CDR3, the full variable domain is AAGVIQSPRHLIKEKRETATLKCYPIPRHDTVYWYQQGPGQDPQFLISFYEKMQSDKGSIPDRFSAQQFSDYHSELNMSSLELGDSALYFCASSSGLAASEQYFGPGTRLTVT.

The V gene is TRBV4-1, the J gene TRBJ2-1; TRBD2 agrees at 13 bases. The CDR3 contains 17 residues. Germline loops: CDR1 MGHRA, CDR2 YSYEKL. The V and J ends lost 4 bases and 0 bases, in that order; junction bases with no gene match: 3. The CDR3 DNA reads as TGCGCCAGCAGCCTAAGGACTAGCGGGAGCTCCTACAATGAGCAGTTCTTC. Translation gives CASSLRTSGSSYNEQFF.